This is a list of T cell receptor beta chains from one sample in a study of blood T cell repertoires in COVID-19. Sequenced by immunoSEQ multiplex PCR; TCRdb stores in-frame clones only, minus some. Of 400,000 to 500,000 clones detected, roughly 88% appear once; the ten largest clones hold 1.4% to 1.5%. Input material: PBMCs or T cells enriched from blood (not recorded which). The receptors derive from a woman aged 18-29 years who had been exposed to COVID-19. Both conserved end residues are part of each CDR3. Each record gives: D gene, J gene, V gene, clone size, CDR3 protein, CDR3 DNA. The D gene is left open where the match is weak. Some rows mark clone size as missing; the rest say once, few, many or name a class of expanded clone.

NA | TRBJ1-4 | TRBV27 | NA | CASSLSSQGRWEKLFF | TGTGCCAGCAGTTTATCGTCCCAGGGGCGCTGGGAAAAACTGTTTTTT
NA | TRBJ2-3 | TRBV5-1 | few | CASSLFGSAHTDTQYF | TGCGCCAGCAGCTTGTTCGGGAGCGCACACACAGATACGCAGTATTTT
TRBD2 | TRBJ2-1 | TRBV29-1 | NA | CSAALSGTYNEQFF | TGCAGCGCGGCACTTAGCGGGACCTACAATGAGCAGTTCTTC
TRBD2 | TRBJ2-1 | TRBV3-1/TRBV3-2 | NA | CASSQEGLAGGPDNEQFF | TGTGCCAGCAGCCAAGAGGGGCTAGCGGGGGGCCCTGACAATGAGCAGTTCTTC
NA | TRBJ2-6 | TRBV19 | few | CASSRFVRELSGANVLTF | TGTGCCAGTAGCCGATTCGTCAGGGAACTCTCTGGGGCCAACGTCCTGACTTTC
TRBD1 | TRBJ1-6 | TRBV5-6 | few | CASSTGQPDSPLHF | TGTGCCAGCAGCACGGGACAGCCGGATTCACCCCTCCACTTT
NA | TRBJ1-1 | TRBV12-5 | NA | CASGLQGNTEAFF | TGTGCTAGTGGTTTGCAGGGGAACACTGAAGCTTTCTTT
NA | TRBJ2-3 | TRBV5-1 | once | CASSRRGDGDTQYF | TGCGCCAGCAGCCGGCGGGGAGATGGAGATACGCAGTATTTT
TRBD1 | TRBJ2-2 | TRBV10-2 | NA | CASSDGQGATGELFF | TGCGCCAGCAGTGACGGTCAGGGGGCCACCGGGGAGCTGTTTTTT
NA | TRBJ1-6 | TRBV7-3 | NA | CASSVGGGSPLHF | TGTGCCAGCAGCGTGGGGGGGGGCTCACCCCTCCACTTT
TRBD1 | TRBJ2-3 | TRBV13 | NA | CASSSRWTGQGAGADTQYF | TGTGCCAGCAGCTCCCGGTGGACGGGGCAGGGGGCAGGCGCAGATACGCAGTATTTT
TRBD2 | TRBJ2-2 | TRBV7-9 | few | CASSLQRGDTGELFF | TGTGCCAGCAGCTTGCAGCGGGGGGACACCGGGGAGCTGTTTTTT
TRBD1 | TRBJ1-1 | TRBV7-9 | NA | CAPTEGGQGTNTEAFF | TGTGCCCCCACCGAGGGAGGACAGGGGACGAACACTGAAGCTTTCTTT
NA | TRBJ1-2 | TRBV30 | once | CAWFGGGWGYTF | TGTGCCTGGTTCGGGGGGGGCTGGGGCTACACCTTC
TRBD1 | TRBJ2-5 | TRBV5-1 | NA | CASSPNRLDRGVETQYF | TGCGCCAGCAGCCCTAACAGATTGGACAGGGGGGTCGAGACCCAGTACTTC
NA | TRBJ1-5 | TRBV18 | NA | CASSLTQGTGQPQHF | TGTGCCAGCTCACTAACACAGGGTACGGGGCAGCCCCAGCATTTT
NA | TRBJ1-2 | TRBV19 | once | CASIMVGGERGYTF | TGTGCCAGCATTATGGTAGGGGGTGAACGTGGCTACACCTTC
NA | TRBJ1-1 | TRBV3-1/TRBV3-2 | NA | CASSHRSGKIEPNTEAFF | TGTGCCAGCAGCCATCGGTCAGGGAAAATAGAACCGAACACTGAAGCTTTCTTT
NA | TRBJ2-5 | TRBV29-1 | NA | CSVLTSWETQYF | TGCAGCGTTCTAACTAGCTGGGAGACCCAGTACTTC
TRBD1 | TRBJ1-4 | TRBV7-9 | NA | CASRQGTAEKLFF | TGTGCCAGCAGACAAGGGACAGCCGAAAAACTGTTTTTT
NA | TRBJ1-5 | TRBV10-3 | few | CAISESQGGQPQHF | TGTGCCATCAGTGAGTCCCAGGGCGGTCAGCCCCAGCATTTT
TRBD1 | TRBJ2-2 | TRBV7-9 | NA | CASSPPRGPGELFF | TGTGCCAGCAGCCCCCCGAGGGGGCCCGGGGAGCTGTTTTTT
NA | TRBJ1-6 | TRBV6-5 | NA | CASSPELSLHF | TGTGCCAGCAGTCCCGAGTTATCCCTCCACTTT
NA | TRBJ2-7 | TRBV18 | NA | CASSPHPGVLYYEQYF | TGTGCCAGCTCACCACATCCCGGGGTCCTATACTACGAGCAGTACTTC
NA | TRBJ1-2 | TRBV30 | NA | CAWSVGDYYGYTF | TGTGCCTGGAGTGTAGGGGACTACTATGGCTACACCTTC
NA | TRBJ2-3 | TRBV18 | NA | CASSRDRTDTQYF | TGTGCCAGCTCGCGGGACCGCACAGATACGCAGTATTTT
TRBD2 | TRBJ2-7 | TRBV7-8 | NA | CASGRGGLAGKQAYEQYF | TGTGCCAGCGGCCGGGGGGGACTAGCGGGAAAACAGGCCTACGAGCAGTACTTC
NA | TRBJ1-2 | TRBV5-5 | NA | CASSIGGYSNYGYTF | TGTGCCAGCAGTATCGGAGGTTACTCTAACTATGGCTACACCTTC
TRBD1 | TRBJ2-7 | TRBV19 | NA | CASSPGQGWEQYF | TGTGCCAGTAGTCCGGGACAGGGGTGGGAGCAGTACTTC
TRBD1 | TRBJ2-7 | TRBV30 | NA | CAWSLTGNHEQYF | TGTGCCTGGAGTTTGACAGGGAACCACGAGCAGTACTTC
NA | TRBJ1-1 | TRBV7-9 | NA | CASSLVLSTEAFF | TGTGCCAGCAGCTTAGTGCTGAGCACTGAAGCTTTCTTT
TRBD1 | TRBJ2-1 | TRBV19 | NA | CASTSGGGDEQFF | TGTGCCAGTACCTCAGGGGGCGGCGATGAGCAGTTCTTC
TRBD2 | TRBJ2-7 | TRBV13 | once | CASSSSGQGSYEQYF | TGTGCCAGCAGCTCTAGCGGCCAGGGCTCCTACGAGCAGTACTTC
NA | TRBJ1-6 | TRBV27 | few | CASSPSWESSYNSPLHF | TGTGCCAGCAGTCCCTCTTGGGAGAGCTCCTATAATTCACCCCTCCACTTT
TRBD1 | TRBJ1-1 | TRBV6-5 | NA | CASRRGPHTEAFF | TGTGCCAGCAGGAGGGGGCCGCACACTGAAGCTTTCTTT
TRBD1 | TRBJ1-1 | TRBV28 | NA | CASSFNRGQVNTEAFF | TGTGCCAGCAGTTTCAACAGGGGACAAGTGAACACTGAAGCTTTCTTT
NA | TRBJ1-4 | TRBV10-1 | NA | CATSGLVEKLFF | TGCGCCACCTCGGGGTTAGTCGAAAAACTGTTTTTT
NA | TRBJ1-1 | TRBV28 | NA | CASSLSSAGHTEAFF | TGTGCCAGCAGTTTATCTAGTGCAGGGCACACTGAAGCTTTCTTT
NA | TRBJ1-2 | TRBV11-3 | NA | CASSLDPDRPYGYTF | TGTGCCAGCAGCTTAGATCCCGACAGGCCTTATGGCTACACCTTC
TRBD1 | TRBJ1-5 | TRBV28 | NA | CATLSGGVSNQPQHF | TGTGCCACCTTGTCAGGGGGAGTAAGCAATCAGCCCCAGCATTTT
NA | TRBJ2-7 | TRBV5-4 | NA | CASSLGTGRYEQYF | TGTGCCAGCAGCTTGGGAACAGGTCGGTACGAGCAGTACTTC
NA | TRBJ2-3 | TRBV11-3 | NA | CASSLDYNTDTQYF | TGTGCCAGCAGCCTGGACTACAACACAGATACGCAGTATTTT
NA | TRBJ1-1 | TRBV4-1 | NA | CASSPTAENTEAFF | TGCGCCAGCAGCCCGACGGCGGAGAACACTGAAGCTTTCTTT
TRBD1 | TRBJ1-1 | TRBV6-5 | NA | CASSPMTGGDTEAFF | TGTGCCAGCAGTCCCATGACAGGGGGAGACACTGAAGCTTTCTTT
TRBD1 | TRBJ1-4 | TRBV5-4 | NA | CASSRDRGIEKLFF | TGTGCCAGCAGCAGGGACAGGGGTATCGAAAAACTGTTTTTT
TRBD1 | TRBJ1-2 | TRBV18 | NA | CASSPPGQGREYGYTF | TGTGCCAGCTCACCTCCCGGACAGGGGAGAGAATATGGCTACACCTTC
NA | TRBJ1-2 | TRBV30 | once | CAWTLGESGYTF | TGTGCCTGGACTTTGGGAGAGTCTGGCTACACCTTC
TRBD1 | TRBJ2-7 | TRBV4-2 | once | CASSQGSTGVLYEQYF | TGTGCCAGCAGCCAAGGTTCGACAGGGGTTTTGTACGAGCAGTACTTC
TRBD1 | TRBJ1-4 | TRBV5-6 | NA | CASSIGTGGGEKLFF | TGTGCCAGCAGCATCGGGACAGGTGGGGGTGAAAAACTGTTTTTT
NA | TRBJ1-1 | TRBV29-1 | NA | CSVEADFMNTEAFF | TGCAGCGTCGAGGCGGACTTCATGAACACTGAAGCTTTCTTT